This T cell receptor (beta chain) was obtained from a study of CD8+CD57+ T cells in acquired aplastic anemia. Overall study: The mean DNA yield obtained from sorted CD4+ and CD8+ cells came to approximately 3.2 ug. Whole-study results and caveats: A significant difference in CD8+ Simpson's diversity between patients and controls was not found. Patients shared approximately 30 CD8+ CDR3 sequences with controls.

Patients who underwent sequencing had shown CD8+CD57+ cell expansion by flow cytometry. Patients were therapy-naive when their blood was sampled. CDR1 and CDR2 from the germline V gene are MGHDK and SYGVNS. Trimming took 9 bases from V and 2 from J; bases not matched to a gene: 7. The CDR3 contains 14 residues. TCR beta VDJ and CDR3 were profiled, and genomic DNA was the template. TCRdb reprocessed the reads via MiXCR and lists one record per CDR3 protein. Of more than 45,000 distinct CDR3 sequences in the sample, roughly three fifths were seen once. Concerning this clonotype: Its target is unknown.

The J gene is TRBJ2-3, the V gene TRBV25-1; TRBD1 matches at 8 bases. The sequence was obtained from a human donor with aplastic anemia. Sample: sorted CD4+, CD8+, or CD8+CD57+ T cells (not recorded which) from PBMCs. CDR3 sequence reads: CASSGTGITDTQYF. For the CDR3, the DNA is TGTGCCAGTTCCGGGACAGGTATCACAGATACGCAGTATTTT.